These T cell receptor beta chains were read from a single sample in a study of neoadjuvant anti-PD-1 for oral cavity cancer. Only in-frame clones appear in the TCRdb table, and some are missing; sequencing was by immunoSEQ multiplex PCR. The sample includes around 5,300 clones, 45% to 65% of them seen just once. This material consisted of tumor tissue, taken after nivolumab (anti-PD-1) treatment. The receptor source for this set is a person between 40 and 80 years old with oral cavity squamous cell carcinoma. Each CDR3 is given with its conserved first and last residue. D genes are given only for firm matches. Clone size, where shown, is once, few, many, or a class for clones that have expanded.

.,TRBJ2-7,16,.,TRBV2,TGTGCCAGCAGTGGGGGGTTTTCCCAGAGGGTCTACGAGCAGTACTTC,CASSGGFSQRVYEQYF
TRBD1,TRBJ2-5,17,.,TRBV6-1,TGTGCCAGCAGTGAAGGGCTCGTGGGACAGCCGAAAGAGACCCAGTACTTC,CASSEGLVGQPKETQYF
.,TRBJ1-1,13,few,TRBV11-2,TGTGCCAGCAGCTTAGAATTGAACACTGAAGCTTTCTTT,CASSLELNTEAFF
TRBD2,TRBJ2-1,17,.,TRBV19,TGTGCCAGTAGTGCGGGACTAGCGGGAGTCTCCTTCAATGAGCAGTTCTTC,CASSAGLAGVSFNEQFF
.,TRBJ1-2,13,few,TRBV6-1,TGTGCCAGCAGTGAAACAGGCAGGGGTGGCTACACCTTC,CASSETGRGGYTF
.,TRBJ1-4,15,.,TRBV5-1,TGCGCCAGCAGCTCATCTCCTGCGGACGGAGGGAAACTGTTTTTT,CASSSSPADGGKLFF
.,TRBJ2-5,12,.,TRBV29-1,TGCAGCGTTGGGGGGATCGGCGAGACCCAGTACTTC,CSVGGIGETQYF
TRBD2,TRBJ2-1,15,few,TRBV28,TGTGCCAGCAGTTGGGCTAGCGGGGCCTACAATGAGCAGTTCTTC,CASSWASGAYNEQFF
TRBD1,TRBJ1-1,17,.,TRBV11-1,TGTGCCAGCAGTCGAACAGGGGGTAGGCGAGGAAACACTGAAGCTTTCTTT,CASSRTGGRRGNTEAFF
TRBD1,TRBJ2-5,15,.,TRBV5-6,TGTGCCAGCAGCGGCAAGGGACAGGGGGCGAAGACCCAGTACTTC,CASSGKGQGAKTQYF
TRBD2,TRBJ2-5,18,.,TRBV27,TGTGCCAGCAGTTTAGGAGCGGGGGGCCGGGGGTTGACAGAGACCCAGTACTTC,CASSLGAGGRGLTETQYF
.,TRBJ1-6,16,once,TRBV2,TGTGCCAGCAGTGAAGACCCGGGGTCCTATAATTCACCCCTCCACTTT,CASSEDPGSYNSPLHF
.,TRBJ2-7,14,.,TRBV29-1,TGCAGCGTTTCATCCGGGGGACGATTCTACGAGCAGTACTTC,CSVSSGGRFYEQYF
TRBD2,TRBJ2-7,18,.,TRBV5-1,TGCGCCAGCAGGCCCTTTTTAGCGGGAGGGCCGACAGAAAACGAGCAGTACTTC,CASRPFLAGGPTENEQYF
TRBD1,TRBJ1-1,14,.,TRBV6-5,TGTGCCAGCAGTTACGATGGGGCGGAGACAGGGGTTCTTTTT,CASSYDGAETGVLF
.,TRBJ1-6,14,few,TRBV6-6,TGTGCCAGCAGCCCTACAGGGAACAATTCACCCCTCCACTTT,CASSPTGNNSPLHF
TRBD1,TRBJ1-2,15,few,TRBV29-1,TGCAGCGCCCCCGGGGGACAGGGATCTAACTATGGCTACACCTTC,CSAPGGQGSNYGYTF
.,TRBJ2-7,14,.,TRBV6-1,TGTGCCAGCAGTGACTGGACAGAAACCTACGAGCAGTACTTC,CASSDWTETYEQYF
TRBD1,TRBJ2-7,15,.,TRBV27,TGTGCCAGCACCGCGTTGGGTGGGACAGGGTACGAGCAGTACTTC,CASTALGGTGYEQYF
.,TRBJ1-6,15,.,TRBV6-1,TGTGCCAGCAGTGGAGCCGTCAGGGCCAATTCACCCCTCCACTTT,CASSGAVRANSPLHF
.,TRBJ1-1,15,once,TRBV5-1,TGCGCCAGCAGCTTGAATGGCGAGCCCGGAGGTGAAGCTTTCTTT,CASSLNGEPGGEAFF
.,TRBJ1-2,14,.,TRBV6-5,TGTGCCAGCAGAGCCCAAAGGGGAAACTATGGCTACACCTTC,CASRAQRGNYGYTF
.,TRBJ2-3,14,.,TRBV4-1,TGCGCCAGCAGCTGGACTCCCAGCACAGATACGCAGTATTTT,CASSWTPSTDTQYF
.,TRBJ1-3,16,.,TRBV5-1,TGCGCCAGCAGCTGGGAGGGGGTGAGCTCTGGAAACACCATATATTTT,CASSWEGVSSGNTIYF
TRBD1,TRBJ1-1,13,.,TRBV6-4,TGTGCCAGCAGTGGAGCAGGGGGGCGGTCAGCTTTCTTT,CASSGAGGRSAFF
.,TRBJ1-1,13,.,TRBV7-3,TGTGCCAGCAGCCCAAGGGGGATTACTGAAGCTTTCTTT,CASSPRGITEAFF
TRBD2,TRBJ2-7,16,.,TRBV29-1,TGCAGCGTTGACCGGGGACTAGCGGGAGTCTCCTACGAGCAGTACTTC,CSVDRGLAGVSYEQYF
TRBD2,TRBJ2-3,16,once,TRBV6-4,TGTGCCAGCAGTGAACTGGGACTAGCGGGGGGGGATACGCAGTATTTT,CASSELGLAGGDTQYF
TRBD2,TRBJ2-3,18,.,TRBV9,TGTGCCAGCAGCGTAGCTACGTCTAGCGGGGGACCCACAGATACGCAGTATTTT,CASSVATSSGGPTDTQYF
TRBD2,TRBJ2-7,14,.,TRBV10-2,TGCGCCAGCAGCCAGGCTGCGGGAGCTTACGAGCAGTACTTC,CASSQAAGAYEQYF
.,TRBJ1-4,16,.,TRBV7-9,TGTGCCAGCAGCTTAGCGCCGACAGCGAGTAATGAAAAACTGTTTTTT,CASSLAPTASNEKLFF
TRBD2,TRBJ2-4,14,.,TRBV5-1,TGCGCCAGCAGCCTTCCTAGCGGGGATAACATTCAGTACTTC,CASSLPSGDNIQYF
.,TRBJ2-3,13,few,TRBV7-6,TGTGCCAGCAGCTTAGTCGAGCGTGGAACGCAGTATTTT,CASSLVERGTQYF
TRBD2,TRBJ2-7,14,.,TRBV7-3,TGTGCCAGCAGCTTGATGGCGGGAGGGCTCGAGCAGTACTTC,CASSLMAGGLEQYF
.,TRBJ2-1,15,.,TRBV28,TGTGCCAGCAGTTCCCCATCCCCCCCACAAAATGAGCAGTTCTTC,CASSSPSPPQNEQFF
.,TRBJ2-7,11,.,TRBV28,TGTGCCAGCAGCGACACCTACGAGCAGTACTTC,CASSDTYEQYF
.,TRBJ2-5,15,.,TRBV4-1,TGCGCCAGCAAGGAAATGGCGGGAACGGGAGAGACCCAGTACTTC,CASKEMAGTGETQYF
.,TRBJ2-6,15,few,TRBV18,TGTGCCAGCTCAGCCGACAGAGCCGGGGCCAACGTCCTGACTTTC,CASSADRAGANVLTF
TRBD1,TRBJ1-6,14,.,TRBV15,TGTGCCACCAGAGGGGGGACAGGGCTCTCACCCCTCCACTTT,CATRGGTGLSPLHF
.,TRBJ2-3,17,.,TRBV2,TGTGCCAGCAGTGCGGATAGGGGGTCGGGGCCCACAGATACGCAGTATTTT,CASSADRGSGPTDTQYF
.,TRBJ1-1,11,few,TRBV6-1,TGTGCCAGCAGGGACAGCTCAAAAGCTTTCTTT,CASRDSSKAFF
.,TRBJ2-5,15,.,TRBV5-1,TGCGCCAGCAGCTTGGCGGGGGAGCTTCGGGAGACCCAGTACTTC,CASSLAGELRETQYF
.,TRBJ2-7,14,.,TRBV18,TGTGCCAGCTCACCCCACCCACAGGGTTACGAGCAGTACTTC,CASSPHPQGYEQYF
.,TRBJ2-1,12,few,TRBV11-3,TGTGCCAGCAGCTCATCGCCCTATGAGCAGTTCTTC,CASSSSPYEQFF
.,TRBJ2-1,15,.,TRBV5-1,TGCGCCAGCAGCTTGGACCCCAGCCCCTACAATGAGCAGTTCTTC,CASSLDPSPYNEQFF
.,TRBJ2-7,15,.,TRBV7-2,TGTGCCAGCAGCTTATCGGGCCTAGCCTCCTACGAGCAGTACTTC,CASSLSGLASYEQYF